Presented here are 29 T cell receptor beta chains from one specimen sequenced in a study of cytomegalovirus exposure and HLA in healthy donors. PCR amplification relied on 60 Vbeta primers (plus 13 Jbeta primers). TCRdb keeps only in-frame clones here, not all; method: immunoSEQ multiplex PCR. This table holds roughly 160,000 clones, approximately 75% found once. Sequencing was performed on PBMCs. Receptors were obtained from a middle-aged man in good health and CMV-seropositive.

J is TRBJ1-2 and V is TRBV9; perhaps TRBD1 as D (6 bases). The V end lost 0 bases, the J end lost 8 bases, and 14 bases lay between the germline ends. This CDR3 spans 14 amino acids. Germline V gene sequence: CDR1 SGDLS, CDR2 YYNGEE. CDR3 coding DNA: TGTGCCAGCAGCGTAGAACAGGGATTGGGGGGCTACACCTTC. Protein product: CASSVEQGLGGYTF.

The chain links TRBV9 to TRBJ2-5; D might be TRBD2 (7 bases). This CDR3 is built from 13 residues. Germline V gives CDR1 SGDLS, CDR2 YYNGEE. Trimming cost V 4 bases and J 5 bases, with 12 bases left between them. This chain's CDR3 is CASSPGGRETQYF. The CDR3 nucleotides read TGTGCCAGCAGCCCGGGGGGCCGGGAGACCCAGTACTTC.

The CDR3 region has the DNA TGCGCCAGCAGCCAAGATTGGGACAGTTCAAATGAAAAACTGTTTTTT. This encodes CASSQDWDSSNEKLFF. J is TRBJ1-4 and V is TRBV4-3; TRBD1 matches at 7 bases. The J segment lost 5 bases and the V segment lost 0 bases, leaving 6 bases of the junction unmatched. CDR1 and CDR2 from the germline V gene are LGHNA and YSLEER. This CDR3 contains 16 residues.

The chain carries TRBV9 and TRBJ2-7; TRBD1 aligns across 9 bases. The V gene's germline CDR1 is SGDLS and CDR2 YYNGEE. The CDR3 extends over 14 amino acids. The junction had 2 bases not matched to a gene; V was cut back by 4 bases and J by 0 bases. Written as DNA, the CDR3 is TGTGCCAGCAGCTCGACAGGGGGCTCCTACGAGCAGTACTTC. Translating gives CASSSTGGSYEQYF.

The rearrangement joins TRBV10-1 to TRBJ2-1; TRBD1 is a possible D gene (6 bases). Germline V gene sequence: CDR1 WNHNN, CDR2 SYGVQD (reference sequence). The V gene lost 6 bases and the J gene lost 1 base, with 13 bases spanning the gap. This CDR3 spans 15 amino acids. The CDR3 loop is CASREGTSSYNEQFF. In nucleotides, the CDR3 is TGCGCCAGCAGAGAGGGGACATCTTCCTACAATGAGCAGTTCTTC.

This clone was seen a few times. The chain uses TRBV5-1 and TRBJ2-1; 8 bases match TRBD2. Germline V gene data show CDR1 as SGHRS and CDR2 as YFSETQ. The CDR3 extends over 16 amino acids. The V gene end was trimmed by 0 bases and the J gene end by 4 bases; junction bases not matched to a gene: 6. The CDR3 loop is CASSLAGGGKYNEQFF. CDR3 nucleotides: TGCGCCAGCAGCTTGGCCGGCGGGGGGAAGTACAATGAGCAGTTCTTC.

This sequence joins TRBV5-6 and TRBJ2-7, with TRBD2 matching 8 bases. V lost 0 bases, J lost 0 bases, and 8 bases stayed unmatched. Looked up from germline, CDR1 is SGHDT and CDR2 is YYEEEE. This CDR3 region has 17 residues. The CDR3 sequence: CASSLAEAGDSSYEQYF. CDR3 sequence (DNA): TGTGCCAGCAGCTTGGCCGAAGCGGGGGACTCCTCCTACGAGCAGTACTTC.

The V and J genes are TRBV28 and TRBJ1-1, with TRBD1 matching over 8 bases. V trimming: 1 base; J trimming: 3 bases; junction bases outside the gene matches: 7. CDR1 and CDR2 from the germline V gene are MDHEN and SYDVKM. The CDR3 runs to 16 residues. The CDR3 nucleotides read TGTGCCAGCAGTTTATATCAGGGGGCGCGGGACACTGAAGCTTTCTTT. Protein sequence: CASSLYQGARDTEAFF.

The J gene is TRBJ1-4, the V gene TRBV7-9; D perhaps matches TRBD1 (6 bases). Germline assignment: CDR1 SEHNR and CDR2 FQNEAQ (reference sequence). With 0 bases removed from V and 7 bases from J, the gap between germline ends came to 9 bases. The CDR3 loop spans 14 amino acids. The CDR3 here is CASSLARGGEKLFF. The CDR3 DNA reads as TGTGCCAGCAGCTTAGCGCGAGGGGGTGAAAAACTGTTTTTT.

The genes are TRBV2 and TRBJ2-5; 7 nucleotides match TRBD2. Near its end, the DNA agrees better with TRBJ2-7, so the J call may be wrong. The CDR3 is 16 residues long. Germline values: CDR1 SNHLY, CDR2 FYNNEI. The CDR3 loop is CASSEALVAGSYEQYF. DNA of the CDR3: TGTGCCAGCAGTGAAGCTCTAGTAGCGGGTTCCTACGAGCAGTACTTC.

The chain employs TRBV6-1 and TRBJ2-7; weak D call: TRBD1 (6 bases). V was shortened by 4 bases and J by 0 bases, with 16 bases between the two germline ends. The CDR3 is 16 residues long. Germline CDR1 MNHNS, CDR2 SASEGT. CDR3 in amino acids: CASSGSSGQDSYEQYF. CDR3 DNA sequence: TGTGCCAGCAGTGGTTCCTCGGGACAAGACTCCTACGAGCAGTACTTC.

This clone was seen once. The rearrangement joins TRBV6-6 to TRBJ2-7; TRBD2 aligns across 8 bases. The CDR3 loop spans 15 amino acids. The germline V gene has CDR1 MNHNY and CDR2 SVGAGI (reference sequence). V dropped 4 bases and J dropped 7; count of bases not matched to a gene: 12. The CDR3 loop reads CASSSGLAGGWEQYF. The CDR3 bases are TGTGCCAGCAGTTCAGGACTAGCCGGGGGGTGGGAGCAGTACTTC.

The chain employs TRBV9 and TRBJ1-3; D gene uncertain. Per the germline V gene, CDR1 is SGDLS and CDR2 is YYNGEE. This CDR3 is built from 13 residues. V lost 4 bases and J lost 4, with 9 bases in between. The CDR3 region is CASSREGGNTIYF. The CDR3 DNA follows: TGTGCCAGCAGCAGGGAGGGCGGAAACACCATATATTTT.

CDR3 amino acids: CSVAGTGSYEKLFF. Written as DNA, the CDR3 is TGCAGCGTAGCTGGGACAGGTAGTTATGAAAAACTGTTTTTT. The chain recombines TRBV29-1 with TRBJ1-4, with 8 bases aligning to TRBD1. CDR1 is SQVTM and CDR2 is ANQGSEA in the germline V gene. Losses at the gene ends were 6 bases for V and 6 bases for J; bases not matched to a gene: 9. The CDR3 covers 14 residues.

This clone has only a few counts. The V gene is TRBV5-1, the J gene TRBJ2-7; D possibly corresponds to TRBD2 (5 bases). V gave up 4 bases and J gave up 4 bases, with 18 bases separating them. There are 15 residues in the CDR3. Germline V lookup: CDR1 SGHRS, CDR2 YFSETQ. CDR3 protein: CASSPGTQVSYEQYF. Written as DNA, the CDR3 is TGCGCCAGCAGCCCGGGAACCCAGGTATCATACGAGCAGTACTTC.

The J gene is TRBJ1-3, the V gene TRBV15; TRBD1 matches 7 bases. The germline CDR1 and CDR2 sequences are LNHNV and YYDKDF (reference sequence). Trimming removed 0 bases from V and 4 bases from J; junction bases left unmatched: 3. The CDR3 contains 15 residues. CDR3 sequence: CATSRDRGIGNTIYF. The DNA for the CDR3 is TGTGCCACCAGCAGAGACAGGGGGATAGGAAACACCATATATTTT. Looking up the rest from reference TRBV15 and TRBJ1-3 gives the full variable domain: DAMVIQNPRYQVTQFGKPVTLSCSQTLNHNVMYWYQQKSSQAPKLLFHYYDKDFNNEADTPDNFQSRRPNTSFCFLDIRSPGLGDTAMYLCATSRDRGIGNTIYFGEGSWLTVV.

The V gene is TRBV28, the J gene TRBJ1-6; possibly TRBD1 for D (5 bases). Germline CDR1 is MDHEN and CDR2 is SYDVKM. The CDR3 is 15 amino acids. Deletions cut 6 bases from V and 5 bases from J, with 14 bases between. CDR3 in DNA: TGTGCCAGCAGGCCCTCGACAGCTAATAATTCACCCCTCCACTTT. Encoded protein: CASRPSTANNSPLHF.

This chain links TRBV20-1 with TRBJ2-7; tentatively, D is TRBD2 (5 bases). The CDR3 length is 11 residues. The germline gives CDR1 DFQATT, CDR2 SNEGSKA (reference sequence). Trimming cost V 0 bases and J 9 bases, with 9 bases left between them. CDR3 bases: TGCAGTGCTAGAGATCTAGGAGGGCAGTACTTC. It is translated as CSARDLGGQYF.

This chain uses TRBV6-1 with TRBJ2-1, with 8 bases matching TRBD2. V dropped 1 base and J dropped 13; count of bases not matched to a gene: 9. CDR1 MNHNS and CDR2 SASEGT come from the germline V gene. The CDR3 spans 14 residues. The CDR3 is CASSEDDWRGEQFF. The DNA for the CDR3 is TGTGCCAGCAGTGAAGACGACTGGCGGGGGGAACAGTTCTTC.

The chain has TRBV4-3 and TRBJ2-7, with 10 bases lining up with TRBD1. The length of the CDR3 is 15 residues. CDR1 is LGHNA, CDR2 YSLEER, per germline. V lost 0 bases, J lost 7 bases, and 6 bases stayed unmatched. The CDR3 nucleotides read TGCGCCAGCAGCCAAGAGGGGACAGGGGCCCTAGAGCAGTACTTC. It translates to CASSQEGTGALEQYF.

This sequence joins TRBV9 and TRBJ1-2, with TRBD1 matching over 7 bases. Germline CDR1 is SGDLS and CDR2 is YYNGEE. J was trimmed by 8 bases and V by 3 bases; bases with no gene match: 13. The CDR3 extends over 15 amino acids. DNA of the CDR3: TGTGCCAGCAGCGAAGGGACAGTCGGTTCGGGAGGCTACACCTTC. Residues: CASSEGTVGSGGYTF.

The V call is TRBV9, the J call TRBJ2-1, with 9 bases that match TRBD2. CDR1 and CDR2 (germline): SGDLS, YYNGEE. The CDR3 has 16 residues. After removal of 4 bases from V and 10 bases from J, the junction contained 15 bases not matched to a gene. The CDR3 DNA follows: TGTGCCAGCAGCTCATGGACTAGCGCTAACAATGCGGAGCAGTTCTTC. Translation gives CASSSWTSANNAEQFF.

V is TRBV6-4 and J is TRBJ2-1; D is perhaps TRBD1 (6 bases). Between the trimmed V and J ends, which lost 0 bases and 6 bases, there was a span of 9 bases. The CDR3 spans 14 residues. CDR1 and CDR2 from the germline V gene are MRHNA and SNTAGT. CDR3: CASSDSVGANEQFF. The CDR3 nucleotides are TGTGCCAGCAGTGACTCGGTGGGGGCCAATGAGCAGTTCTTC.

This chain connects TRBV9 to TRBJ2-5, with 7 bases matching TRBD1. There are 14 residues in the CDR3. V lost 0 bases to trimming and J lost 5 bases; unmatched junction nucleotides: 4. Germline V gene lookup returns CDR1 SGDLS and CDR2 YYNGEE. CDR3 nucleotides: TGTGCCAGCAGCGTAGGGACAGGTCCGGAGACCCAGTACTTC. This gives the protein CASSVGTGPETQYF.

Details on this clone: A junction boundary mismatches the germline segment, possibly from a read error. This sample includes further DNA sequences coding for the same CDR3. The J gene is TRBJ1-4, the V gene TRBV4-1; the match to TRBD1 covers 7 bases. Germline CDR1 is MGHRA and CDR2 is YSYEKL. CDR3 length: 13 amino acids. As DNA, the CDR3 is TGCGCCACCCGGGCAGGGGGAGAAGAAAAGCTGTTTTTT. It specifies CATRAGGEEKLFF.

The CDR3: CASSLRVLAGTNTGELFF. CDR3 nucleotide sequence: TGCGCCAGCAGCTTGAGGGTCCTGGCGGGGACGAACACCGGGGAGCTGTTTTTT. The gene calls are TRBV5-1 and TRBJ2-2, with a possible D match to TRBD2 (6 bases). CDR1 and CDR2 from the germline V gene are SGHRS and YFSETQ. This CDR3 region has 18 residues. Trimming cost V 1 base and J 0 bases, with 16 bases left between them.

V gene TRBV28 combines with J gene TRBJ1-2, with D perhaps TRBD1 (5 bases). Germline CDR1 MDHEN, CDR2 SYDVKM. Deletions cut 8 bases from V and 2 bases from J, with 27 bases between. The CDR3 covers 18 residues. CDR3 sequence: CASLSSGVAKRPNYGYTF. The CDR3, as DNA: TGTGCCAGCCTCAGTTCGGGGGTGGCGAAAAGGCCCAACTATGGCTACACCTTC.

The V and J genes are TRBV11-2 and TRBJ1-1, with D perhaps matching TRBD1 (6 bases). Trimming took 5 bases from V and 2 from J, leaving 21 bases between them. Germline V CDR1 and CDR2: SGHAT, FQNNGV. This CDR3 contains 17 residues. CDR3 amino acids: CASSRSTGPQGNTEAFF. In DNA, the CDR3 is TGTGCCAGCAGCCGAAGCACAGGGCCACAAGGAAACACTGAAGCTTTCTTT.

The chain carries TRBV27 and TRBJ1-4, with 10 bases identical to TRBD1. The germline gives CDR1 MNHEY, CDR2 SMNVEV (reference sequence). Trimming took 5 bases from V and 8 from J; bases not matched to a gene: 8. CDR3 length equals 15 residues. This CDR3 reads CASSTGGQGSEKLFF. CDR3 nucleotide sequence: TGTGCCAGCAGTACTGGGGGACAGGGGAGCGAAAAACTGTTTTTT.